The 24 T cell receptor beta chains reported below all come from one sample, sequenced in a study of cytomegalovirus exposure and HLA in healthy donors. The PCR had 60 Vbeta and 13 Jbeta primers. The data were produced by immunoSEQ multiplex PCR, yet TCRdb's version contains in-frame clones alone and is incomplete. The sample lists 200,000 to 300,000 clones, around 80% occurring once. The sample taken for sequencing was PBMCs. Receptor source: a woman in her 40s in good health and CMV-seropositive.

The rearrangement joins TRBV5-1 to TRBJ2-5, with 12 bases that match TRBD2. The CDR3 consists of 18 residues. J gave up 5 bases and V 0 bases, and 11 bases lay outside the gene matches. The germline V gene encodes CDR1 SGHRS and CDR2 YFSETQ. The CDR3 nucleotides read TGCGCCAGCAGCTTGGATGCTAGCGGGAGGGCCGTGGTTGAGACCCAGTACTTC. Its protein product is CASSLDASGRAVVETQYF. The entire variable domain, with the rest obtained from reference TRBV5-1 and TRBJ2-5, is as follows: KAGVTQTPRYLIKTRGQQVTLSCSPISGHRSVSWYQQTPGQGLQFLFEYFSETQRNKGNFPGRFSGRQFSNSRSEMNVSTLELGDSALYLCASSLDASGRAVVETQYFGPGTRLLVL.

J is TRBJ1-6 and V is TRBV7-3, with 10 bases that match TRBD1. CDR3 size: 13 residues. Germline V gene data show CDR1 as SGHTA and CDR2 as FQGTGA. V shed 4 bases, J shed 16 bases, and the junction held 7 bases outside the gene matches. The CDR3 sequence is CASSWDRGEQLHF. The CDR3 region has the DNA TGTGCCAGCAGCTGGGACAGGGGCGAACAGCTCCACTTT.

The chain combines TRBV27 with TRBJ1-5; tentative D call: TRBD1 (5 bases). CDR3 length: 17 amino acids. Germline values: CDR1 MNHEY, CDR2 SMNVEV (reference sequence). The ends were cut back, 0 bases at V and 4 bases at J, with 16 bases in the middle. CDR3 residues: CASSLSNVGGRNQPQHF. CDR3 in DNA: TGTGCCAGCAGTTTATCAAATGTGGGGGGGAGGAATCAGCCCCAGCATTTT.

The chain joins TRBV10-3 to TRBJ1-2; D is undetermined. The CDR3 runs to 15 residues. Trimming removed 7 bases from V and 0 bases from J, with 15 bases in between. Germline assignment: CDR1 ENHRY and CDR2 SYGVKD. CDR3 protein: CAITAAEDSNYGYTF. The CDR3 DNA reads TGTGCCATCACCGCCGCGGAGGACTCTAACTATGGCTACACCTTC.

The gene calls are TRBV5-4 and TRBJ2-3; TRBD1 is a possible D gene (6 bases). V lost 7 bases and J lost 5, with 14 bases in between. The CDR3 is 13 residues long. Germline V gene data show CDR1 as SGHNT and CDR2 as YYREEE (reference sequence). CDR3 region: CASGIQGVDTQYF. The CDR3 bases are TGTGCCAGCGGTATACAGGGAGTAGATACGCAGTATTTT.

The chain combines TRBV28 with TRBJ1-1; D unresolved. CDR1 MDHEN and CDR2 SYDVKM come from the germline V gene. The length of the CDR3 is 13 residues. Deletions cut 6 bases from V and 11 bases from J, with 19 bases between. The CDR3 reads CASSLGRLAAAFF. The CDR3 DNA follows: TGTGCCAGCAGCCTTGGGCGGTTAGCGGCCGCTTTCTTT. Together with reference TRBV28 and TRBJ1-1, the CDR3 gives the full variable domain: DVKVTQSSRYLVKRTGEKVFLECVQDMDHENMFWYRQDPGLGLRLIYFSYDVKMKEKGDIPEGYSVSREKKERFSLILESASTNQTSMYLCASSLGRLAAAFFGQGTRLTVV.

The genes are TRBV7-2 and TRBJ2-5, with 8 nucleotides matching TRBD1. Germline V CDR1 and CDR2: SGHTA, FQGNSA. After removal of 1 base from V and 4 bases from J, the junction contained 5 bases not matched to a gene. This CDR3 spans 15 amino acids. CDR3 in DNA: TGTGCCAGCAGCTTAGGGCGACAGGGGTCAGAGACCCAGTACTTC. As protein: CASSLGRQGSETQYF.

The V call is TRBV9, the J call TRBJ2-3, with a weak D call TRBD2 (6 bases). Trimming removed 4 bases from V and 4 bases from J, with 22 bases in between. This CDR3 has 17 amino acids. Germline V gene lookup returns CDR1 SGDLS and CDR2 YYNGEE. CDR3 region: CASSSNIAEGPPDTQYF. The CDR3 DNA is TGTGCCAGCAGCTCGAATATAGCGGAGGGGCCGCCAGATACGCAGTATTTT.

This chain connects TRBV2 to TRBJ1-6, with D uncertain. The CDR3 consists of 15 residues. The V end lost 7 bases, the J end lost 8 bases, and 18 bases lay between the germline ends. Germline CDR1 is SNHLY and CDR2 is FYNNEI. The chain's CDR3 is CASTRDASGDSPLHF. The CDR3 region has the DNA TGTGCCAGCACCCGAGATGCGTCCGGGGATTCACCCCTCCACTTT. The full variable domain, in which reference TRBV2 and TRBJ1-6 provide the parts outside the CDR3, is EPEVTQTPSHQVTQMGQEVILRCVPISNHLYFYWYRQILGQKVEFLVSFYNNEISEKSEIFDDQFSVERPDGSNFTLKIRSTKLEDSAMYFCASTRDASGDSPLHFGNGTRLTVT.

The rearrangement uses TRBV5-4 and TRBJ2-1, with 8 bases identical to TRBD2. The trim removed 1 base at V and 10 bases at J, leaving 7 bases unmatched. The length of the CDR3 is 14 residues. Germline lookup yields CDR1 SGHNT and CDR2 YYREEE (reference sequence). The CDR3 sequence: CASSLNGRAQEQFF. DNA for the CDR3: TGTGCCAGCAGCTTGAACGGGAGGGCCCAGGAGCAGTTCTTC. The whole variable domain, filled in from reference TRBV5-4 and TRBJ2-1, reads ETGVTQSPTHLIKTRGQQVTLRCSSQSGHNTVSWYQQALGQGPQFIFQYYREEENGRGNFPPRFSGLQFPNYSSELNVNALELDDSALYLCASSLNGRAQEQFFGPGTRLTVL.

J is TRBJ2-3 and V is TRBV19; D not certain. The germline V gene has CDR1 LNHDA and CDR2 SQIVND (reference sequence). The CDR3 is 14 amino acids. The V end lost 3 bases, the J end lost 0 bases, and 7 bases lay between the germline ends. CDR3 DNA sequence: TGTGCCAGTAGTATGTCACTTAGCACAGATACGCAGTATTTT. It is translated as CASSMSLSTDTQYF.

This rearrangement joins TRBV5-6 to TRBJ1-1; D is ambiguous. Trimming pared 2 bases from V and 6 bases from J, leaving 8 bases between. Germline V gene data show CDR1 as SGHDT and CDR2 as YYEEEE. This CDR3 contains 12 residues. CDR3: CASSLTPSEAFF. The CDR3, as DNA: TGTGCCAGCAGCTTAACTCCATCTGAAGCTTTCTTT.

The rearrangement uses TRBV29-1 and TRBJ1-1; D possibly corresponds to TRBD1 (5 bases). This CDR3 is built from 15 residues. Germline loops: CDR1 SQVTM, CDR2 ANQGSEA. V was cut by 0 bases and J by 6 bases, with 17 bases left in between. CDR3 in amino acids: CSVEDSVGVTAEAFF. The CDR3, as DNA: TGCAGCGTTGAAGATAGTGTAGGGGTGACAGCTGAAGCTTTCTTT.

V usage is TRBV11-3 and J usage is TRBJ2-5; the D gene is possibly TRBD2 (5 bases). Trimming removed 7 bases at V and 2 bases at J, with 14 bases between. The CDR3 spans 14 residues. Germline V gene data show CDR1 as SGHNT and CDR2 as YENEEA. The CDR3: CASTLARSQETQYF. The CDR3, as DNA: TGTGCCAGCACCCTAGCTCGAAGTCAAGAGACCCAGTACTTC.

This clone appeared a few times. The genes are TRBV6-5 and TRBJ2-1; 10 positions agree with TRBD1. There are 16 residues in the CDR3. The V and J ends lost 2 bases and 0 bases, in that order; junction bases with no gene match: 1. In germline, CDR1 is MNHEY, CDR2 SVGAGI. CDR3 DNA sequence: TGTGCCAGCAGTTACGGGACAGGGGCCTCCTACAATGAGCAGTTCTTC. Its translation is CASSYGTGASYNEQFF.

In its sample, this clone was seen a few times. J is TRBJ2-7 and V is TRBV7-9; 7 nucleotides line up with TRBD2. The V gene's germline CDR1 is SEHNR and CDR2 FQNEAQ (reference sequence). The CDR3 length is 14 residues. Trimming removed 3 bases from V and 2 bases from J; junction bases left unmatched: 4. CDR3 sequence (DNA): TGTGCCAGCAGCTTCCGGGACTATACCTACGAGCAGTACTTC. Translated, it gives CASSFRDYTYEQYF.

The V call is TRBV7-8, the J call TRBJ1-2; 8 bases are a match to TRBD1. With V trimmed by 3 bases and J by 4 bases, 7 bases remained unmatched. Germline V gene lookup returns CDR1 SGHVS and CDR2 FQNEAQ. This CDR3 spans 15 amino acids. The chain's CDR3 is CASSLRDRPAYGYTF. The CDR3 coding sequence is TGTGCCAGCAGCTTGAGGGACAGGCCAGCCTATGGCTACACCTTC.

This clone was counted a few times. The rearrangement links TRBV21-1 to TRBJ1-5; the table assigns TRBD1, which was not confirmed against the DNA. TRBV21-1 constitutes a pseudogene. The length of the CDR3 is 16 residues. The CDR3 DNA reads TGTGCCAGCAGCAATCGGGACAGGGGAGGGGATCAGCCCCAGCATTTT. Amino acid sequence: CASSNRDRGGDQPQHF.

CDR3 in DNA: TGTGCCAGCAGGTCAGTGCCCCTCTCCTACGAGCAGTACTTC. Encoded protein: CASRSVPLSYEQYF. J is TRBJ2-7 and V is TRBV2; D is undetermined. CDR1 and CDR2 from the germline V gene are SNHLY and FYNNEI. Between the trimmed V and J ends, which lost 6 bases and 0 bases, there was a span of 12 bases. This CDR3 contains 14 residues.

This chain links TRBV7-2 with TRBJ1-2, with 8 bases aligning to TRBD1. The CDR3 is 15 residues long. V shed 5 bases and J 5 bases; nucleotides not matched to a gene: 10. Germline lookup yields CDR1 SGHTA and CDR2 FQGNSA. In nucleotides, the CDR3 is TGTGCCAGCAGCCCCCGCGCAGGGGGCGGGTATGGCTACACCTTC. This translates into CASSPRAGGGYGYTF.

This chain uses TRBV5-1 with TRBJ2-2, with 10 bases that match TRBD2. Germline loops: CDR1 SGHRS, CDR2 YFSETQ. After removal of 3 bases from V and 1 base from J, the junction contained 6 bases not matched to a gene. The CDR3 is 17 residues long. CDR3 sequence reads: CASSSLIAGGNTGELFF. The CDR3 DNA follows: TGCGCCAGCAGCTCGCTAATAGCGGGAGGGAACACCGGGGAGCTGTTTTTT.

CDR3 nucleotide sequence: TGTGCCAGCAGATCGGACAGGGGGAACTACGAGCAGTACTTC. As protein: CASRSDRGNYEQYF. This chain uses TRBV5-8 with TRBJ2-7, with 10 bases matching TRBD1. The CDR3 extends over 14 amino acids. V trimming: 5 bases; J trimming: 3 bases; junction bases outside the gene matches: 5. Germline V gene data show CDR1 as SGHTS and CDR2 as YDEGEE.

This clone was seen just once. V gene TRBV7-2 combines with J gene TRBJ1-2; D not resolved. The V end lost 4 bases, the J end lost 1 base, and 13 bases lay between the germline ends. CDR3 length: 15 residues. Looked up from germline, CDR1 is SGHTA and CDR2 is FQGNSA. CDR3 bases: TGTGCCAGCAGCTCCTACCGACGGGTTAACTATGGCTACACCTTC. Amino acid sequence: CASSSYRRVNYGYTF.

This chain uses TRBV2 with TRBJ1-2, with 7 bases lining up with TRBD1. V dropped 3 bases and J dropped 5; count of bases not matched to a gene: 9. CDR3 size: 15 residues. Germline V gene sequence: CDR1 SNHLY, CDR2 FYNNEI. CDR3 coding DNA: TGTGCCAGCAGTGATCAAGGGGGCTTAGGGTATGGCTACACCTTC. Translated: CASSDQGGLGYGYTF.